Each of the 2 T cell receptor beta chains below was sequenced from the same sample in a study of T cell responses to AZD1222 COVID-19 vaccine. TCRdb keeps only in-frame clones here, not all; method: immunoSEQ multiplex PCR. The sample holds tens of thousands of clones; around 91% are singletons and the top ten take less than 5.5%. Sample: peripheral blood, taken on day 0 of MenACWY control vaccination. These receptors originate from an adult in good health.

The chain joins TRBV2 to TRBJ1-4, with 8 bases lining up with TRBD1. Unmatched junction bases numbered 2, after V lost 4 bases and J lost 7 bases. This CDR3 has 13 amino acids. Germline V CDR1 and CDR2: SNHLY, FYNNEI. The CDR3 DNA reads as TGTGCCAGCAGTGCAGGGGGCTTTGAAAAACTGTTTTTT. Translating it yields CASSAGGFEKLFF.

The V gene is TRBV27, the J gene TRBJ2-1, with 7 positions matching TRBD1. Per germline, CDR1 MNHEY and CDR2 SMNVEV (reference sequence). J was trimmed by 12 bases and V by 5 bases; bases with no gene match: 19. This CDR3 is 16 amino acids long. The CDR3 nucleotides read TGTGCCAGCAGTCTCCAAAGGGGGCAGGGTCGGGTAAGGCAGTTCTTC. Amino acids: CASSLQRGQGRVRQFF.